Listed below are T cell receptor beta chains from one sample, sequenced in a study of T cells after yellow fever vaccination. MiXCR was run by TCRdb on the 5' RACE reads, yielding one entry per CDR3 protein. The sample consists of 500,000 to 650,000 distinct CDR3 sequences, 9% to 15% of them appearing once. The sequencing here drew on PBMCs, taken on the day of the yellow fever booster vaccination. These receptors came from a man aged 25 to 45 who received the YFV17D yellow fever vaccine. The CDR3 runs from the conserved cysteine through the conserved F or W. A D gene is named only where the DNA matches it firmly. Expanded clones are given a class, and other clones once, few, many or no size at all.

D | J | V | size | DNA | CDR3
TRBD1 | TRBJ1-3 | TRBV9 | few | TGTGCCAGCAGCGTAGGCGGGGACAGGGGAAACACCATATATTTT | CASSVGGDRGNTIYF
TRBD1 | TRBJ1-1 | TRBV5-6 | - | TGTGCCAGCAGCAGCTATGACAGGGCCAACACTGAAGCTTTCTTT | CASSSYDRANTEAFF
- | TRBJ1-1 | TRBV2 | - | TGTGCCAGCAGCGGGAGCAGGCTTTACACTGAAGCTTTCTTT | CASSGSRLYTEAFF
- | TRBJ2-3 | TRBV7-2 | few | TGTGCCAGCACGCCCCAATCTCACGGCGCAAATACGCAGTATTTT | CASTPQSHGANTQYF
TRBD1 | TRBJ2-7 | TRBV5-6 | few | TGTGCCAGCAGTTATACACACGGGACAGGCTCCTACGAGCAGTACTTC | CASSYTHGTGSYEQYF
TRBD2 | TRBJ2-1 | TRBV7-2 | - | TGTGCCAGCAGCTCCCTAGCGGGAACGTATGCCGATGAGCAGTTCTTC | CASSSLAGTYADEQFF
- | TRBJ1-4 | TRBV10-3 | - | TGTGCCATCAGTGAGTCACAGGGCTCTGAAAAACTGTTTTTT | CAISESQGSEKLFF
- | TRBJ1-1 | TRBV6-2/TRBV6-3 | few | TGTGCCAGCAGTCAATTCAGGAACACTGAAGCTTTCTTT | CASSQFRNTEAFF
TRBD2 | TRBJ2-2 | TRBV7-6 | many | TGTGCCAGCAGCTTAGTAGCGGGAGGGCTTCGTACCGGGGAGCTGTTTTTT | CASSLVAGGLRTGELFF
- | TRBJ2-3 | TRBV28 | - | TGTGCCAGCAGCCCACCCGGACTGTACACAGATACGCAGTATTTT | CASSPPGLYTDTQYF
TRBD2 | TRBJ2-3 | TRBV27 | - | TGTGCCAGCCGCTCGGGGGGACTAGCACTTTCTAGCACAGATACGCAGTATTTT | CASRSGGLALSSTDTQYF
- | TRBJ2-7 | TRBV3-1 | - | TGTGCCAGTTCGCTGAGACATCTTAGCTACGAGCAGTACTTC | CASSLRHLSYEQYF
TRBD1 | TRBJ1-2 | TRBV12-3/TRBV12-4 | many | TGTGCCAGCAGTTTTGGGGACAGGGGTGCTCAAGATCTAACCTTC | CASSFGDRGAQDLTF
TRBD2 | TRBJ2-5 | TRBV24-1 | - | TGTGCCACCAGTGATCCTGGACTAGCGGGGGCCCAAGAGACCCAGTACTTC | CATSDPGLAGAQETQYF
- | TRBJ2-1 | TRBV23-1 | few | TGCGCCAGCAGTCAACAAACAGGGTTGGGTCACAATGAGCAGTTCTTC | CASSQQTGLGHNEQFF
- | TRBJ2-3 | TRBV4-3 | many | TGCGCCAGCAGCCAGCAACTCTCCTTTGGGACAGATACGCAGTATTTT | CASSQQLSFGTDTQYF
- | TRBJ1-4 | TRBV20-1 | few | TGCAGTGCTAGGTTGCAGGGTGTTGAAAAACTGTTTTTT | CSARLQGVEKLFF
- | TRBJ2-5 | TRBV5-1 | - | TGCGCCAGCAGCTCCGCAGGAGTACCTCAAGAGACCCAGTACTTC | CASSSAGVPQETQYF
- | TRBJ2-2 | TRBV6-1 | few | TGTGCCAGCAGCCGCAGGGGAGGAACCGGGGAGCTGTTTTTT | CASSRRGGTGELFF
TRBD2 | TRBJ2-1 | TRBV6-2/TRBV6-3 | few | TGTGCCAGCAGTGTATCTCTAGCGGGATGGAGGAATGAGCAGTTCTTC | CASSVSLAGWRNEQFF
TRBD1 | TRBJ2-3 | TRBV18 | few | TGTGCCAGCTCACCCCTGACCGGGACAGGGTATACAGATACGCAGTATTTT | CASSPLTGTGYTDTQYF
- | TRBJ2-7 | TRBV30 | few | TGTGCCTGGGGCTACGAGCAGTACTTC | CAWGYEQYF
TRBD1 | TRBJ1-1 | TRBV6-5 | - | TGTGCCAGCAGTTACTGGGGACCCGATCCCGGGACAGGGGGGACTGAAGCTTTCTTT | CASSYWGPDPGTGGTEAFF
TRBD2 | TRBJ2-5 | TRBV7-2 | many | TGTGCCAGCAGCCCAGGACTAGCGGGACCAGAGGAGACCCAGTACTTC | CASSPGLAGPEETQYF
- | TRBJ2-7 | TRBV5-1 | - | TGCGCCAGCAGCTTGGAACAGGGATCCTCCTACGAGCAGTACTTC | CASSLEQGSSYEQYF
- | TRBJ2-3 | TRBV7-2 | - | TGTGCCAGCAGCTTCTCAATGGGGGCTAGCACAGATACGCAGTATTTT | CASSFSMGASTDTQYF
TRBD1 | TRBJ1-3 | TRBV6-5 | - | TGTGCCAGCAGTTACTTCCAGACAGGGGGCTCTGGAAACACCATATATTTT | CASSYFQTGGSGNTIYF